Below, one T cell receptor (beta chain) is given with its context. Its antigen remains unknown. The V gene end was trimmed by 6 bases and the J gene end by 2 bases; junction bases not matched to a gene: 10. The germline gives CDR1 MGHRA, CDR2 YSYEKL. The CDR3 length is 16 residues. The data were produced by immunoSEQ multiplex PCR, yet TCRdb's version contains in-frame clones alone and is incomplete. This table has roughly 90,000 clones, 85% appearing once. These data belong to a study of cytomegalovirus exposure and HLA in healthy donors. General study findings and limits: High specificity and sensitivity for cytomegalovirus status were reported for the classifier. The investigators catalogued about 170 TCR beta chains as cytomegalovirus-associated. CMV antigen specificity of three CMV-associated chains was confirmed in vitro.

This chain connects TRBV4-1 to TRBJ2-3; the match to TRBD1 covers 8 bases. Input material: PBMCs. This sequence originates from a man younger than 30 in good health and CMV-seropositive. The CDR3 region is CASRLEMDRATDTQYF. The CDR3 bases are TGCGCCAGCAGACTCGAGATGGACAGGGCCACAGATACGCAGTATTTT.